The rows below give T cell receptor beta chains drawn from one sample of a study of blood T cell repertoires in COVID-19. Data came from immunoSEQ multiplex PCR; TCRdb stores just in-frame clones and leaves some out. This repertoire shows around 130,000 clones, around four fifths found once; its top ten account for more than 2%. Sequencing used PBMCs or T cells enriched from blood (not recorded which). These receptors all come from a man aged 35 to 55 with acute COVID-19. Both conserved end residues are part of each CDR3. D genes are given only for firm matches. Expanded clones are given a class, and other clones once, few, many or no size at all.

v_call,clone_size,d_call,j_call,cdr3_aa,cdr3_nt
TRBV3-1/TRBV3-2,NA,NA,TRBJ1-1,CASSPIGGTNTEAFF,TGTGCCAGCAGCCCCATTGGAGGGACGAACACTGAAGCTTTCTTT
TRBV5-1,NA,TRBD2,TRBJ2-3,CASTSLPGLAGQGTDTQYF,TGCGCCAGCACCTCACTACCGGGACTAGCGGGCCAAGGCACAGATACGCAGTATTTT
TRBV12-3/TRBV12-4,NA,NA,TRBJ1-2,CASSLGLNYGYTF,TGTGCCAGCAGTTTGGGACTGAACTATGGCTACACCTTC
TRBV4-1,few,TRBD1,TRBJ2-7,CASSRDSFYEQYF,TGCGCCAGCAGCCGGGACAGTTTCTACGAGCAGTACTTC
TRBV2,many,NA,TRBJ1-1,CASSEEGLGNTEAFF,TGTGCCAGCAGTGAGGAAGGACTGGGGAACACTGAAGCTTTCTTT
TRBV7-8,NA,TRBD2,TRBJ2-3,CASSLRGLAPDTQYF,TGTGCCAGCAGCTTAAGGGGACTAGCCCCAGATACGCAGTATTTT
TRBV7-9,few,TRBD1,TRBJ1-2,CASSPNTGQPPYGYTF,TGTGCCAGCAGCCCGAATACGGGACAGCCTCCCTATGGCTACACCTTC
TRBV3-1/TRBV3-2,NA,NA,TRBJ2-7,CASSHEWGPMGYEQYF,TGTGCCAGCAGCCATGAATGGGGCCCCATGGGGTACGAGCAGTACTTC
TRBV15,NA,TRBD2,TRBJ2-6,CATSRDAFHGGSAGANVLTF,TGTGCCACCAGCAGAGATGCATTCCACGGGGGGAGTGCTGGGGCCAACGTCCTGACTTTC
TRBV19,few,TRBD1,TRBJ1-2,CASSVWGTGGDYGYTF,TGTGCCAGTAGTGTCTGGGGGACAGGGGGCGACTATGGCTACACCTTC
TRBV3-1/TRBV3-2,NA,NA,TRBJ1-3,CALSGVGNTIYF,TGTGCCCTAAGCGGGGTTGGAAACACCATATATTTT
TRBV18,NA,NA,TRBJ1-6,CASSGTRVNNSPLHF,TGTGCCAGCTCAGGAACCAGGGTAAATAATTCACCCCTCCACTTT
TRBV4-2,NA,NA,TRBJ2-1,CASSQDRSRGSYNEQFF,TGTGCCAGCAGCCAAGATCGGAGCAGGGGCTCCTACAATGAGCAGTTCTTC
TRBV10-2,NA,TRBD1,TRBJ1-2,CASREGTGVINYGYTF,TGCGCCAGCAGGGAGGGGACAGGGGTCATTAACTATGGCTACACCTTC
TRBV11-1,NA,NA,TRBJ2-7,CASSLGYTYEQYF,TGTGCCAGCAGCCTAGGGTACACCTACGAGCAGTACTTC
TRBV7-8,NA,NA,TRBJ1-6,CASSSGGIPIHF,TGTGCCAGCAGCTCGGGGGGAATCCCTATCCACTTT
TRBV3-1/TRBV3-2,NA,NA,TRBJ1-3,CASSPRDRGNTIYF,TGTGCCAGCAGCCCCCGAGACAGAGGAAACACCATATATTTT
TRBV27,NA,NA,TRBJ2-7,CASSLKASNPYEQYF,TGTGCCAGCAGTTTAAAAGCCTCGAACCCCTACGAGCAGTACTTC
TRBV3-1/TRBV3-2,NA,NA,TRBJ1-1,CASSQQGKEAFF,TGTGCCAGCAGCCAACAGGGTAAGGAAGCTTTCTTT
TRBV7-2,NA,NA,TRBJ1-2,CASSLDREEGYTF,TGTGCCAGCAGCTTAGACCGTGAAGAGGGCTACACCTTC
TRBV29-1,NA,TRBD2,TRBJ2-1,CSVGLGGNEQFF,TGCAGCGTCGGACTAGGTGGTAATGAGCAGTTCTTC
TRBV6-1,NA,NA,TRBJ1-1,CASSDRGGIGTEAFF,TGTGCCAGCAGTGACCGGGGGGGGATCGGCACTGAAGCTTTCTTT
TRBV9,NA,TRBD1,TRBJ2-7,CASSATGVFNEQYF,TGTGCCAGCAGCGCCACAGGGGTATTTAACGAGCAGTACTTC
TRBV4-2,NA,TRBD1,TRBJ2-2,CASSHPGQGEGGELFF,TGTGCCAGCAGCCACCCCGGACAGGGGGAAGGCGGGGAGCTGTTTTTT
TRBV3-1/TRBV3-2,NA,NA,TRBJ1-2,CASSPSQQGVYGYTF,TGTGCCAGCAGCCCCTCTCAACAGGGAGTCTATGGCTACACCTTC
TRBV11-2,NA,TRBD1,TRBJ1-2,CASSLELVTGGALSGYTF,TGTGCCAGCAGCTTAGAGTTGGTGACAGGGGGCGCATTGAGTGGCTACACCTTC
TRBV12-3/TRBV12-4,NA,TRBD2,TRBJ2-3,CASGGDTDTQYF,TGTGCCAGCGGGGGGGACACAGATACGCAGTATTTT
TRBV18,NA,NA,TRBJ2-2,CASSPPRGGAANTGELFF,TGTGCCAGCTCACCACCGAGGGGCGGGGCCGCGAACACCGGGGAGCTGTTTTTT
TRBV24-1,NA,NA,TRBJ2-5,CATSDPTTGHFGTQYF,TGTGCCACCAGTGACCCTACGACGGGACACTTTGGTACCCAGTACTTC
TRBV7-2,once,TRBD2,TRBJ2-3,CASSLTRASGVSTDTQYF,TGTGCCAGCAGCTTAACGCGGGCTAGCGGGGTCAGCACAGATACGCAGTATTTT
TRBV5-6,NA,NA,TRBJ2-6,CASSLFGVSLSGANVLTF,TGTGCCAGCAGCTTGTTCGGAGTCTCCCTCTCTGGGGCCAACGTCCTGACTTTC
TRBV30,NA,NA,TRBJ2-7,CAWSSQFYEQYF,TGTGCCTGGAGTTCCCAGTTCTACGAGCAGTACTTC
TRBV11-2,NA,TRBD2,TRBJ2-1,CASSSAGMWYDRDEQFF,TGTGCCAGCAGCTCAGCGGGAATGTGGTACGATCGGGATGAGCAGTTCTTC
TRBV7-6,once,TRBD1,TRBJ1-4,CASSLGKGAGEKLFF,TGTGCCAGCAGCTTAGGAAAGGGGGCGGGTGAAAAACTGTTTTTT
TRBV9,few,TRBD1,TRBJ1-6,CASSVASDRADSPLHF,TGTGCCAGCAGCGTAGCCTCGGACAGGGCGGATTCACCCCTCCACTTT
TRBV4-1,NA,NA,TRBJ2-5,CASSQGGSLQETQYF,TGCGCCAGCAGCCAGGGGGGAAGTTTGCAAGAGACCCAGTACTTC
TRBV18,few,NA,TRBJ2-7,CASSVSSASYEQYF,TGTGCCAGCTCCGTATCTAGCGCCTCCTACGAGCAGTACTTC
TRBV25-1,NA,NA,TRBJ2-5,CASSDARETQYF,TGTGCCAGCAGTGATGCCCGGGAGACCCAGTACTTC
TRBV28,NA,TRBD1,TRBJ2-7,CASSPTGGGWEQYF,TGTGCCAGCAGCCCGACAGGGGGCGGGTGGGAGCAGTACTTC
TRBV27,once,NA,TRBJ2-1,CASSYREVGEQFF,TGTGCCAGCAGTTACAGGGAAGTGGGTGAGCAGTTCTTC
TRBV2,NA,TRBD1,TRBJ1-1,CASVPALPGQGMNTEAFF,TGTGCCAGCGTCCCCGCTCTTCCGGGACAGGGAATGAACACTGAAGCTTTCTTT
TRBV14,NA,NA,TRBJ2-7,CASSPQEEAEQYF,TGTGCCAGCAGCCCACAAGAGGAGGCCGAGCAGTACTTC
TRBV28,NA,NA,TRBJ2-7,CASRPQGTQGYEQYF,TGTGCCAGCAGACCGCAGGGGACCCAAGGCTACGAGCAGTACTTC
TRBV3-1/TRBV3-2,few,TRBD2,TRBJ2-7,CASGSGTSGGSTQEQYF,TGTGCCAGCGGATCCGGGACTAGCGGGGGCTCGACGCAAGAGCAGTACTTC
TRBV7-6,NA,NA,TRBJ1-2,CASSSGVYYGYTF,TGTGCCAGCAGCTCAGGGGTGTACTATGGCTACACCTTC
TRBV23-1,NA,NA,TRBJ1-1,CASGPGEANTEAFF,TGCGCCAGCGGCCCCGGGGAAGCGAACACTGAAGCTTTCTTT
TRBV9,few,NA,TRBJ1-2,CASSSPWEGANYGYTF,TGTGCCAGCAGTTCCCCATGGGAGGGCGCGAACTATGGCTACACCTTC
TRBV3-1/TRBV3-2,NA,TRBD1,TRBJ2-1,CASSHPRTGINNEQFF,TGTGCCAGCAGCCATCCTCGGACAGGGATTAACAATGAGCAGTTCTTC
TRBV9,NA,NA,TRBJ2-1,CASSVASGYNEQFF,TGTGCCAGCAGCGTAGCTTCGGGGTACAATGAGCAGTTCTTC
TRBV4-2,NA,TRBD2,TRBJ2-5,CASSRRLNKRLAGHETQYF,TGTGCCAGCAGCCGACGCTTAAACAAACGACTAGCGGGACATGAGACCCAGTACTTC
TRBV3-1/TRBV3-2,NA,NA,TRBJ1-1,CASSQDQGGDTEAFF,TGTGCCAGCAGCCAAGATCAAGGGGGGGACACTGAAGCTTTCTTT
TRBV5-1,NA,TRBD1,TRBJ1-1,CASSPSGQVDTEAFF,TGCGCCAGCAGCCCCTCGGGACAGGTGGACACTGAAGCTTTCTTT
TRBV19,NA,NA,TRBJ1-2,CASSSAGGEYGYTF,TGTGCCAGTAGTTCCGCGGGGGGCGAGTATGGCTACACCTTC
TRBV6-5,NA,TRBD1,TRBJ1-5,CASSWTGDQPQHF,TGTGCCAGCAGCTGGACAGGGGATCAGCCCCAGCATTTT
TRBV2,NA,NA,TRBJ2-6,CASKGSGANVLTF,TGTGCCAGCAAGGGGTCAGGGGCCAACGTCCTGACTTTC